This T cell receptor beta chain was observed in a study of blood T cell repertoires in COVID-19. Study summary: Samples taken during acute and convalescent COVID-19 were collected in the United States, Italy and Spain. PBMCs, B-cell-depleted T cells, or T cells were the source of the cDNA or gDNA that made up the material.

Clones were sequenced by immunoSEQ multiplex PCR, and TCRdb holds only the in-frame ones, with some missing. The table shows around 73,000 clones, with over 75% occurring only once. Germline CDR1 and CDR2: KGHDR and SFDVKD. After removal of 7 bases from V and 7 bases from J, the junction contained 9 bases not matched to a gene. CDR3 length equals 14 residues. The clonotype was recovered from a woman aged 60-70 years with acute or convalescent COVID-19. This sequence joins TRBV24-1 and TRBJ2-1; 7 bases map to TRBD1. The sample consisted of peripheral blood. In DNA form, the CDR3 reads TGTGCCACCAGGGAGGCAGGGGGAAGAAATGAGCAGTTCTTC. The encoded protein is CATREAGGRNEQFF.